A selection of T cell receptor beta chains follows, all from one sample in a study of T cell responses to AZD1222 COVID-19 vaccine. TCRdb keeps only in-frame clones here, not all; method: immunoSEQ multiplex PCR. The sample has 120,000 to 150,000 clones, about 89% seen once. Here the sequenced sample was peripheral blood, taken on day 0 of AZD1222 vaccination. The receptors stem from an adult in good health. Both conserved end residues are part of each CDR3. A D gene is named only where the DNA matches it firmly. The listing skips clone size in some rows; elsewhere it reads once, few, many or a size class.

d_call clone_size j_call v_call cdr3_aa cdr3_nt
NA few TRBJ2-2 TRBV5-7 CASSCKWVPGELFF TGTGCCAGCAGCTGTAAATGGGTACCGGGGGAGCTGTTTTTT
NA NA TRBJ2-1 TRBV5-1 CASSLTGYNEQFF TGCGCCAGCAGCTTGACAGGGTACAATGAGCAGTTCTTC
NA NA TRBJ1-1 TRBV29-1 CSAQGQGTEAFF TGCAGCGCCCAGGGACAAGGCACTGAAGCTTTCTTT
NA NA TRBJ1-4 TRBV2 CASSEAVVPTNEKLFF TGTGCCAGCAGTGAAGCAGTCGTACCAACTAATGAAAAACTGTTTTTT
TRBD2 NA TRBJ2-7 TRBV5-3 CARIVAGENQYF TGTGCCAGAATAGTAGCGGGAGAGAACCAGTACTTC
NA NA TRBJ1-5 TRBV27 CASSFLGQGGNQPQHF TGTGCCAGCAGTTTCCTTGGGCAGGGAGGCAATCAGCCCCAGCATTTT
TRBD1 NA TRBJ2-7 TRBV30 CAWSAGQDPYEQYF TGTGCCTGGAGTGCCGGACAGGACCCCTACGAGCAGTACTTC
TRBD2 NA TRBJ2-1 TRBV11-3 CASSFGLAGDNEQFF TGTGCCAGCAGCTTCGGACTAGCGGGTGACAATGAGCAGTTCTTC
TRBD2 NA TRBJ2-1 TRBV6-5 CASSLLAGDNEQFF TGTGCCAGCTCTTTACTAGCGGGAGACAATGAGCAGTTCTTC
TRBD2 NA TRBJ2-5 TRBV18 CASSPLGLAGRETQYF TGTGCCAGCTCACCGCTGGGACTAGCGGGACGAGAGACCCAGTACTTC
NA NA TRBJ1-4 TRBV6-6 CASSTDEKLFF TGTGCCAGCAGTACGGATGAAAAACTGTTTTTT
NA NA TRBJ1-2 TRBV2 CASRITMTNYGYTF TGTGCCAGCAGGATCACAATGACTAACTATGGCTACACCTTC
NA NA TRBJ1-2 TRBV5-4 CASSLGGVDGYTF TGTGCCAGCAGCTTGGGAGGGGTGGATGGCTACACCTTC
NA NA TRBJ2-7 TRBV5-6 CASSLGSGYEQYF TGTGCCAGCAGCTTGGGGTCCGGGTACGAGCAGTACTTC
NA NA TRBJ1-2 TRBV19 CASSIDFLTVVINYGYTF TGTGCCAGTAGTATAGATTTTTTAACGGTCGTCATTAACTATGGCTACACCTTC
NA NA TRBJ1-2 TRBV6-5 CASSYMSAGNGYTF TGTGCCAGCAGTTACATGTCTGCGGGGAATGGCTACACCTTC
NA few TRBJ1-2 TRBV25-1 CASSSRAMGFNYGYTF TGTGCCAGCAGTTCCCGGGCTATGGGGTTCAACTATGGCTACACCTTC
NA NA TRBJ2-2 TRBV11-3 CASSSRSWGAINTGELFF TGTGCCAGCAGCTCGAGGTCATGGGGGGCGATAAACACCGGGGAGCTGTTTTTT
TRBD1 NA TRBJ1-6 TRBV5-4 CASSWGVGQNLNSPLHF TGTGCCAGCAGCTGGGGCGTGGGACAGAATTTAAATTCACCCCTCCACTTT
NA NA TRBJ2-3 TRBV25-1 CASSEYSGDTQYF TGTGCCAGCAGTGAATACAGTGGGGATACGCAGTATTTT
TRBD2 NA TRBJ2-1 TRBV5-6 CASSLAGTRGNEQFF TGTGCCAGCAGCCTAGCGGGGACCCGAGGCAATGAGCAGTTCTTC
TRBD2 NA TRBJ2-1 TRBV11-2 CASSSGRLAVYNEQFF TGTGCCAGCAGCTCGGGGCGACTAGCGGTCTACAATGAGCAGTTCTTC
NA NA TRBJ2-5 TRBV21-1 CASSLRLGRPETQYF TGTGCCAGCAGCCTGAGGCTTGGTCGGCCAGAGACCCAGTACTTC
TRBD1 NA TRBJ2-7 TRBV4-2 CASSQGGTAISYEQYF TGTGCCAGCAGCCAAGGGGGGACAGCGATCTCCTACGAGCAGTACTTC
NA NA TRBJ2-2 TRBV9 CASSVLETTNTGELFF TGTGCCAGCAGCGTACTTGAGACAACGAACACCGGGGAGCTGTTTTTT
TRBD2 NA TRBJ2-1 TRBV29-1 CSAIAGLRFF TGCAGCGCTATAGCGGGACTTAGGTTCTTC
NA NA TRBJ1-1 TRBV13 CASSWDPRLNTEAFF TGTGCCAGCAGCTGGGACCCTAGACTGAACACTGAAGCTTTCTTT
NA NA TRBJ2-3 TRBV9 CASSVGGTDTQYF TGTGCCAGCAGCGTAGGGGGGACAGATACGCAGTATTTT
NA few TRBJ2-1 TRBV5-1 CASSLEGGGPSRQFF TGCGCCAGCAGCTTGGAGGGCGGGGGCCCGTCCCGGCAGTTCTTC
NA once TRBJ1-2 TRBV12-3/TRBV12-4 CASSWTGTGGYTF TGTGCCAGCAGTTGGACGGGAACCGGTGGCTACACCTTC
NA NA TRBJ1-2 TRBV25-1 CASSDPQGPYGYTF TGTGCCAGCAGTGACCCGCAGGGGCCCTATGGCTACACCTTC
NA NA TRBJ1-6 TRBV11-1 CASSPGYNSPLHF TGTGCCAGCAGCCCGGGTTATAATTCACCCCTCCACTTT
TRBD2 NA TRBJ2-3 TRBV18 CASSPFGLAGGPDTQYF TGTGCCAGCTCACCCTTTGGACTAGCGGGGGGGCCAGATACGCAGTATTTT
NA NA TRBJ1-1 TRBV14 CASSLGFAAFF TGTGCCAGCAGCCTAGGGTTTGCAGCTTTCTTT
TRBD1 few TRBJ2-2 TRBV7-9 CASSRTLGQANTGELFF TGTGCCAGCAGTCGTACTCTGGGACAGGCGAACACCGGGGAGCTGTTTTTT
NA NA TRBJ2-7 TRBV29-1 CSVGWVKGSYEQYF TGCAGCGTTGGTTGGGTCAAAGGATCCTACGAGCAGTACTTC
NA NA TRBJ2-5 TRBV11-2 CASSLGAGKGQETQYF TGTGCCAGCAGCTTAGGGGCAGGGAAGGGCCAAGAGACCCAGTACTTC
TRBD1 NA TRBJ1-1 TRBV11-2 CASSLYPGTAEAFF TGTGCCAGCAGCCTCTACCCCGGGACAGCTGAAGCTTTCTTT
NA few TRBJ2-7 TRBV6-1 CASSETGNVLAYEQYF TGTGCCAGCAGTGAAACGGGTAATGTTTTGGCCTACGAGCAGTACTTC
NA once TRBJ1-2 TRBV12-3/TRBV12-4 CASSTGTGYGYTF TGTGCCAGCAGTACCGGCACAGGGTATGGCTACACCTTC
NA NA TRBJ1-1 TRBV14 CASSHNTEAFF TGTGCCAGCAGCCACAACACTGAAGCTTTCTTT
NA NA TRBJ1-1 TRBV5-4 CASNQALNTEAFF TGTGCCAGCAATCAGGCTCTGAACACTGAAGCTTTCTTT
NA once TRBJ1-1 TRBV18 CASSQDKNTEAFF TGTGCCAGCTCACAAGATAAGAACACTGAAGCTTTCTTT
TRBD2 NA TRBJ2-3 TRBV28 CASTRRGLPLGDTQYF TGTGCCAGCACCCGAAGGGGACTACCTTTAGGAGATACGCAGTATTTT
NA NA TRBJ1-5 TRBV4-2 CASSQDGPDSNQPQHF TGTGCCAGCAGCCAAGATGGCCCAGATAGCAATCAGCCCCAGCATTTT
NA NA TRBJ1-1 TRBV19 CGTGEGWNTEAFF TGTGGGACGGGGGAAGGGTGGAACACTGAAGCTTTCTTT
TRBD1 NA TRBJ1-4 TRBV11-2 CASSLETGQRLFF TGTGCCAGCAGCTTAGAGACAGGGCAAAGACTGTTTTTT
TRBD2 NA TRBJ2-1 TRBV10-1 CASSDTGTSGSSRFDEQFF TGCGCCAGCAGTGATACCGGGACTAGCGGGAGTTCAAGATTCGATGAGCAGTTCTTC